This T cell receptor (beta chain) was retrieved from a study of Ad26.COV2.S vaccination and SARS-CoV-2 variants. Broader study findings: Reported post-vaccination CD8+ and CD4+ T cell responses to spike showed substantial breadth.

Method: immunoSEQ multiplex PCR; TCRdb's copy keeps in-frame clones and lacks some. This table holds roughly 700,000 clones, approximately 88% found once. As to this clone: Antigen unknown.

Treatment specified: about 20 received Ad26.COV2.S at low or high dose, single or two shots; about 5 received placebo; per-sample allocation not given. Sampling was performed 63 days after the first vaccine or placebo injection. The individual, an adult aged 18-55 years, was a donor in Boston. The receptor was isolated from a person aged 18 to 59 who received the Ad26.COV2.S COVID-19 vaccine or a placebo. The material was peripheral blood, obtained in a trial of Ad26.COV2.S vaccine versus placebo.

The CDR3 DNA sequence: TGTGCCAGCAGTCCTATCACCATAGATCAGCCCCAGCATTTT. Translated: CASSPITIDQPQHF. The chain joins TRBV6-5 to TRBJ1-5; D not resolved. The CDR3 extends over 14 amino acids. The V end was cut by 5 bases, the J end by 5 bases, with 13 bases between. Germline CDR1 is MNHEY and CDR2 is SVGAGI.